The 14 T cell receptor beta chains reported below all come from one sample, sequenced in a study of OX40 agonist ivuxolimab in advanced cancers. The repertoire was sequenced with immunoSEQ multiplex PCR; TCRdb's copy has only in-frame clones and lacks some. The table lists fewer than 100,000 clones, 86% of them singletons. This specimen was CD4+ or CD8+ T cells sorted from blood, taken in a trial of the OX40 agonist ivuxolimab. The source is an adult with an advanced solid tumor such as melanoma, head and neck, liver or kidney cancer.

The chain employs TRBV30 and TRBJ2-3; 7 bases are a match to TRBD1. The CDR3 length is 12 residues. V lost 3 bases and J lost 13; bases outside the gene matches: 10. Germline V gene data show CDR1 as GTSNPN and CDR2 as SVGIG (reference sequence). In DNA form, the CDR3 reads TGTGCCTGGAGCGGTCCAGGGGGTGAAAAGTATTTT. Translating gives CAWSGPGGEKYF. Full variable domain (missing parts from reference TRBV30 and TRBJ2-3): SQTIHQWPATLVQPVGSPLSLECTVEGTSNPNLYWYRQAAGRGLQLLFYSVGIGQISSEVPQNLSASRPQDRQFILSSKKLLLSDSGFYLCAWSGPGGEKYFGPGTRLTVL.

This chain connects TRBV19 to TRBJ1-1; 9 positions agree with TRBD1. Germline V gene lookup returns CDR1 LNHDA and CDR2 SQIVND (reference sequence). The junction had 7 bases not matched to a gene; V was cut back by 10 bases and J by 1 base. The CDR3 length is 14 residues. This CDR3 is CATSRDRENTEAFF. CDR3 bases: TGTGCCACGTCCCGGGACAGGGAGAACACTGAAGCTTTCTTT.

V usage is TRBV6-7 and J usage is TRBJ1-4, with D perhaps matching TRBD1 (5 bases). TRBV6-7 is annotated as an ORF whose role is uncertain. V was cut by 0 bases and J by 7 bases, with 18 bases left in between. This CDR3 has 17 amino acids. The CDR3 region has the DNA TGTGCCAGCAGTTACTCTAATTGCAAGGGTGGGGGTGAAAAACTGTTTTTT. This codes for CASSYSNCKGGGEKLFF.

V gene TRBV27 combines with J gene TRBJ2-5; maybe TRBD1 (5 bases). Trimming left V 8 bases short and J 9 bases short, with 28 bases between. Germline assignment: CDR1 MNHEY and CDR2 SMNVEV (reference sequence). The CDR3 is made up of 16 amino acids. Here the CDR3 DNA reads TGTGCCAGCCGCCCACTGCAGCGCTTTACAAAGGGGTCCCAGTACTTC. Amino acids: CASRPLQRFTKGSQYF.

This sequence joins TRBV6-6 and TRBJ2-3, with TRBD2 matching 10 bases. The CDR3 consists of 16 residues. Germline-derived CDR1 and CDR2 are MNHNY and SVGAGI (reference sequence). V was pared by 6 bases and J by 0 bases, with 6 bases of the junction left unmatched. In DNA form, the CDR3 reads TGTGCCAGCAGACTAACTAGCGGGGTTAGCACAGATACGCAGTATTTT. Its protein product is CASRLTSGVSTDTQYF.

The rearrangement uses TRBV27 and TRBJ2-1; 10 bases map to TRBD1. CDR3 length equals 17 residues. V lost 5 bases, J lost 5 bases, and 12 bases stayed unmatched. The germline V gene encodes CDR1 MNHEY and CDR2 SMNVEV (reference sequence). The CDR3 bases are TGTGCCAGCAGTGTCACCCTCCGGGACAGGGGCCACAATGAGCAGTTCTTC. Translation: CASSVTLRDRGHNEQFF.

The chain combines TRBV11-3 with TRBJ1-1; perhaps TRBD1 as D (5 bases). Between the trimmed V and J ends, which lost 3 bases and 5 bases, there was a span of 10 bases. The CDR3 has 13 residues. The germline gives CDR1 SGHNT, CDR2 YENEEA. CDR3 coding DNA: TGTGCCAGCAGCTTTGGGGACGGAACTGAAGCTTTCTTT. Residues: CASSFGDGTEAFF.

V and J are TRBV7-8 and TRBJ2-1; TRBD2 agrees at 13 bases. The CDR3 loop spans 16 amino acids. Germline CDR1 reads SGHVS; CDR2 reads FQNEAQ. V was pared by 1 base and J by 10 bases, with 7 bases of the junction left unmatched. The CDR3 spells CASSLELAGGRGEQFF. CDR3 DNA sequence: TGTGCCAGCAGCTTAGAACTAGCGGGAGGGCGGGGAGAGCAGTTCTTC.

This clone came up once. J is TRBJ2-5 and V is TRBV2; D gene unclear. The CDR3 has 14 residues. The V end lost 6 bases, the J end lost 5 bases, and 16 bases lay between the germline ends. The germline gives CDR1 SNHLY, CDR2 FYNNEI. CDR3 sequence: CASRDQISSETQYF. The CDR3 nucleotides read TGTGCCAGCAGGGACCAAATATCAAGCGAGACCCAGTACTTC.

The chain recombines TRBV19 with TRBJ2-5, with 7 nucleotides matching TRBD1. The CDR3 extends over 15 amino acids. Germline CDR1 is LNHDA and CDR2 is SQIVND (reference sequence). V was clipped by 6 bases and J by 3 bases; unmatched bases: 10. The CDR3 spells CASSPVRQGEETQYF. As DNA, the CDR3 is TGTGCCAGTAGCCCGGTGAGACAGGGAGAAGAGACCCAGTACTTC.

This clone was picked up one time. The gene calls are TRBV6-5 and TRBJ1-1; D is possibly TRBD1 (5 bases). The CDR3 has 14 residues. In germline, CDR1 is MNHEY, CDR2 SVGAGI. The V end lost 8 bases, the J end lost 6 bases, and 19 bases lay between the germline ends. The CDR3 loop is CASSNDFGTAEAFF. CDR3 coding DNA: TGTGCCAGCTCAAACGACTTCGGGACGGCTGAAGCTTTCTTT.

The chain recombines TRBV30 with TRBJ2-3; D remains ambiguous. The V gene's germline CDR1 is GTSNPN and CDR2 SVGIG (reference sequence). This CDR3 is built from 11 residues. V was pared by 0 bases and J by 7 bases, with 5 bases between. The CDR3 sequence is CAWSVDYTQYF. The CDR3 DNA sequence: TGTGCCTGGAGTGTAGATTATACGCAGTATTTT.

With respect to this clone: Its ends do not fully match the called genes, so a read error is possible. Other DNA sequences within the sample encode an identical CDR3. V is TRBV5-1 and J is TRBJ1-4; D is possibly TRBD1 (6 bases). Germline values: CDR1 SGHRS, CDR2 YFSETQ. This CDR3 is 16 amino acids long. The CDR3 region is CASSLAGTGGNEKLFF. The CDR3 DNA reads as TGCGCCAGTAGCTTGGCCGGGACGGGGGGCAATGAAAAACTGTTTTTT.

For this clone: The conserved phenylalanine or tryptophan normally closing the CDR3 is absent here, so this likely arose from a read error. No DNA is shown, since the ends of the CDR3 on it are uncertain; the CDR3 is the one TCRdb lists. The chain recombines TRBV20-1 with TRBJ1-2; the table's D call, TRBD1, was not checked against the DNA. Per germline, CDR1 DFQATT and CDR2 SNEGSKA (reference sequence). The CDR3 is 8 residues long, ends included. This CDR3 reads CSARGHDY.